This T cell receptor (beta chain) was identified during a study of identical twins (dated by TCRdb to 2016 to 2018). Study-level background: To test whether fetal clonotypes persist, the study used deep sequencing on TCR alpha and beta repertoires from monozygotic twins, unrelated adults of various ages, and cord blood. Replicate twin experiments were performed at different times using different library preparation protocols to rule out contamination.

The library was built by means of 5' RACE. Sequencing was carried out with an Illumina HiSeq 2000. Template switching added a universal primer binding site, and the final cDNA carried a unique molecular identifier that allowed TCR cDNA molecules to be counted accurately. Specific primers in the conserved constant-segment region were used to synthesize first-strand cDNA for TCR alpha and beta chains. To control for contamination, every cDNA library carried two barcodes: a SMART-Mk sample barcode plus Illumina barcodes. TruSeq adapter sequences and Illumina sample barcodes were added in two successive PCR steps. TCR alpha and beta cDNA libraries were sequenced on the Illumina HiSeq platform with custom primers. Regarding the original processing steps: MiGEC was used to process raw reads and extract unique molecular identifiers, and MiXCR was used to find CDR3 positions. Recombination models were inferred per individual with the repgenHMM and IGoR tools using an EM algorithm. The tcR package in R was used for shared clonotype analysis, with sharing normalized by the product of cloneset sizes. To study raw recombination without the effects of thymic and clonal selection, out-of-frame nonproductive sequences were analyzed. TCRdb reworked the public reads: Q25 trimming with fastp, MiXCR clone assembly, productive beta chains retained. One record per CDR3 amino acid sequence lists the most common genes and DNA. The V and J calls, along with clone size, are taken from TCRdb and not from the paper's own processing. This sample comprises under 450,000 distinct CDR3 sequences, around 18% of them detected only once. Approximately 12% of the sample is in the top ten clones.

Every donor was a healthy Caucasian. The researchers also sequenced three unrelated adults who were not twins: a male aged 18 to 29, a male aged 50 to 60, and a female aged 50 to 60. Using Miltenyi CD45RO+ enrichment and human naive T-cell isolation kits, memory (CD45RO+) and naive T cells were isolated from PBMC. This clonotype was seen repeatedly, ten times or more. Its antigen is not yet known. Per-nucleotide qualities are absent, and no much larger clonotype sits a single base away. Beyond this particular receptor, the publication reports: Compared with coincidental sharing between unrelated individuals, an excess of low generation-probability sequences was observed among out-of-frame TCR alpha sequences shared between twins. Conclusions relied on cross-sectional statistical analysis, since the same donors could not be followed over many years. Invariant T cells such as MAIT and iNKT could partly confound zero-insertion analyses, though diverse VJ usage argued against this for most clonotypes. Excess twin sharing in beta out-of-frame sequences was weaker because fewer shared sequences lowered the signal-to-noise ratio. Abundant cord blood beta clonotypes carried fewer insertions; young adult naive repertoires showed a weaker similar trend, while memory repertoires showed none. In monozygotic twins, recombination models systematically underestimated out-of-frame TCR alpha sharing, but the models matched the sharing seen between unrelated individuals.

The germline V gene sets CDR1 to SGHAT and CDR2 to FQNNGV. V gives up 4 bases and J gives up 6 bases, and the segment between their germline ends measures 9 bases. CDR3 length: 13 amino acids, cysteine to phenylalanine. The DNA shown is the 39-base CDR3, in frame from base 1. Source material: naive T cells sorted from blood. The intended sense of this specimen's cell subset or site label: cells isolated with a human naive T-cell isolation kit. The chain is assembled from TRBV11-2 and TRBJ2-2; matching of 6 bases hints at TRBD2 as the D gene. The sequence came from a man in his fifties in good health. The sequenced DNA: TGTGCCAGCAGCTCCTCTAGCGCCGGGGAGCTGTTTTTT. The translation is CASSSSSAGELFF.